These 32 T cell receptor beta chains share one sample of origin, sequenced in a study of OX40 agonist ivuxolimab in advanced cancers. The table came from immunoSEQ multiplex PCR; TCRdb's copy has only in-frame clones and leaves some out. The repertoire holds 35,000 to 45,000 clones, with 74% as singletons. Specimen: CD4+ or CD8+ T cells sorted from blood, collected in a trial of the OX40 agonist ivuxolimab. The receptors here all came from an adult with an advanced solid tumor such as melanoma, head and neck, liver or kidney cancer.

The chain employs TRBV4-1 and TRBJ1-4; D possibly corresponds to TRBD1 (6 bases). The CDR3 loop spans 14 amino acids. The germline gives CDR1 MGHRA, CDR2 YSYEKL. The V gene lost 4 bases and the J gene lost 7 bases, with 13 bases spanning the gap. The CDR3 bases are TGCGCCAGCAGCCCGGCAGGGGTAGGTGAAAAACTGTTTTTT. Its translation: CASSPAGVGEKLFF.

This clone was counted between two and nine times. V and J are TRBV7-2 and TRBJ2-7; a weak D match, TRBD2 (6 bases). The V end lost 5 bases, the J end lost 4 bases, and 15 bases lay between the germline ends. This CDR3 region has 14 residues. Looked up from germline, CDR1 is SGHTA and CDR2 is FQGNSA. The CDR3: CASSAGGFRYEQYF. The DNA of the CDR3 is TGTGCCAGCAGCGCCGGGGGATTTAGGTACGAGCAGTACTTC.

This clone is deemed large. The rearrangement links TRBV6-5 to TRBJ1-3; D gene unclear. The V end lost 3 bases, the J end lost 5 bases, and 2 bases lay between the germline ends. This CDR3 region has 11 residues. Germline CDR1 reads MNHEY; CDR2 reads SVGAGI. CDR3 sequence: CASSYRNTIYF. The CDR3 bases are TGTGCCAGCAGTTATCGAAACACCATATATTTT.

In its sample, this clone was seen a few times. J is TRBJ1-4 and V is TRBV5-6; 9 nucleotides align to TRBD1. CDR1 and CDR2 from the germline V gene are SGHDT and YYEEEE. The J segment lost 7 bases and the V segment lost 4 bases, leaving 5 bases of the junction unmatched. CDR3 length: 14 residues. For the CDR3, the DNA is TGTGCCAGCAGCGACGGGACAGGGATTGAAAAACTGTTTTTT. Amino acid sequence: CASSDGTGIEKLFF.

This clone was seen more than once but under ten times. The chain is built from TRBV2 and TRBJ1-2, with 11 bases aligning to TRBD1. Unmatched junction bases numbered 8, after V lost 6 bases and J lost 8 bases. This CDR3 spans 14 amino acids. Per germline, CDR1 SNHLY and CDR2 FYNNEI. This CDR3 is CASRGTGGTEGYTF. CDR3 DNA sequence: TGTGCCAGCAGGGGGACAGGGGGTACGGAAGGCTACACCTTC.

This sequence joins TRBV5-1 and TRBJ1-2; a possible D gene is TRBD1 (6 bases). Trimming stripped 4 bases from V and 4 bases from J, with 14 bases between. Germline CDR1 SGHRS, CDR2 YFSETQ. The CDR3 totals 14 residues. The CDR3 coding sequence is TGCGCCAGCAGCATCCGGACAGATGGCTATGGCTACACCTTC. Amino acid sequence: CASSIRTDGYGYTF.

V and J are TRBV15 and TRBJ2-5; D ambiguous. Deletions cut 4 bases from V and 5 bases from J, with 8 bases between. Looked up from germline, CDR1 is LNHNV and CDR2 is YYDKDF (reference sequence). This CDR3 spans 12 amino acids. CDR3: CATSKPVETQYF. The CDR3, as DNA: TGTGCCACCAGCAAACCAGTGGAGACCCAGTACTTC. The full variable domain, completed using reference TRBV15 and TRBJ2-5, is DAMVIQNPRYQVTQFGKPVTLSCSQTLNHNVMYWYQQKSSQAPKLLFHYYDKDFNNEADTPDNFQSRRPNTSFCFLDIRSPGLGDTAMYLCATSKPVETQYFGPGTRLLVL.

This clone was observed a single time. The chain carries TRBV6-6 and TRBJ2-7; no clear D gene. Germline assignment: CDR1 MNHNY and CDR2 SVGAGI (reference sequence). V was shortened by 6 bases and J by 0 bases, with 6 bases between the two germline ends. The CDR3 is made up of 12 amino acids. The chain's CDR3 is CASSQNSYEQYF. CDR3 nucleotide sequence: TGTGCCAGCAGCCAGAACTCCTACGAGCAGTACTTC.

The rearrangement uses TRBV9 and TRBJ1-1; 9 nucleotides agree with TRBD1. The ends lost 3 bases at V and 4 bases at J; junction bases unmatched: 7. This CDR3 comprises 15 residues. Germline CDR1 and CDR2: SGDLS and YYNGEE. The CDR3 nucleotides read TGTGCCAGCAGCGGGACAGGGGATCGCGGCACTGAAGCTTTCTTT. It codes for CASSGTGDRGTEAFF.

Notes on this clone: Other DNA variants within this sample encode the same CDR3. The J gene is TRBJ2-2, the V gene TRBV5-1; 8 bases are shared with TRBD1. The ends lost 0 bases at V and 1 base at J; junction bases unmatched: 2. The CDR3 length is 16 residues. Germline CDR1 reads SGHRS; CDR2 reads YFSETQ. The CDR3 protein is CASSLAGQGNTGELFF. The CDR3 DNA is TGCGCCAGCAGCTTGGCTGGACAGGGGAACACCGGGGAGCTGTTTTTT.

This clone was observed once. V usage is TRBV6-1 and J usage is TRBJ1-1; D is perhaps TRBD1 (5 bases). Looked up from germline, CDR1 is MNHNS and CDR2 is SASEGT. V lost 4 bases and J lost 7, with 16 bases in between. This CDR3 has 14 residues. The CDR3 DNA sequence: TGTGCCAGCAGTGTAGACCCCCTTCAGGGTGAAGCTTTCTTT. It codes for CASSVDPLQGEAFF.

The gene calls are TRBV30 and TRBJ2-7; the D gene is possibly TRBD2 (5 bases). Trimming left V 1 base short and J 4 bases short, with 8 bases between. Germline loops: CDR1 GTSNPN, CDR2 SVGIG (reference sequence). The CDR3 contains 12 residues. The CDR3 sequence: CAWSGTSYEQYF. The CDR3 bases are TGTGCCTGGAGTGGGACTTCTTACGAGCAGTACTTC.

This clone was observed a few times. The rearrangement uses TRBV6-6 and TRBJ1-2, with D unresolved. Germline V lookup: CDR1 MNHNY, CDR2 SVGAGI (reference sequence). V gave up 5 bases and J gave up 7 bases, with 11 bases separating them. The CDR3 sequence is 12 residues long. The CDR3 spells CASSRSSGGYTF. Here the CDR3 DNA reads TGTGCCAGCAGTCGCTCGTCGGGTGGCTACACCTTC.

The chain has TRBV18 and TRBJ2-3; a possible D gene is TRBD2 (5 bases). The CDR3 runs to 13 residues. The V gene's germline CDR1 is KGHSH and CDR2 LQKENI. Trimming removed 3 bases at V and 3 bases at J, with 7 bases between. In nucleotides, the CDR3 is TGTGCCAGCTCACCGGGCGGGACAGATACGCAGTATTTT. Its translation is CASSPGGTDTQYF.

This clone counts as large. The chain couples TRBV5-4 to TRBJ1-2, with D hard to call. Trimming removed 0 bases at V and 6 bases at J, with 15 bases between. Germline V gene lookup returns CDR1 SGHNT and CDR2 YYREEE (reference sequence). The CDR3 sequence is 15 residues long. The DNA of the CDR3 is TGTGCCAGCAGCTTGGAGTCCTGGGTTCGCGATGGCTACACCTTC. Translated, it gives CASSLESWVRDGYTF.

This clone was counted only a few times. This specimen includes other DNA sequences encoding the same CDR3. The V call is TRBV7-9, the J call TRBJ1-2, with TRBD1 matching over 7 bases. The CDR3 has 13 residues. The J segment lost 4 bases and the V segment lost 5 bases, leaving 4 bases of the junction unmatched. Germline assignment: CDR1 SEHNR and CDR2 FQNEAQ (reference sequence). CDR3 amino acids: CASSLGQVYGYTF. For the CDR3, the DNA is TGTGCCAGCAGCCTTGGACAGGTCTATGGCTACACCTTC.

The gene calls are TRBV7-9 and TRBJ2-7; possible D gene TRBD2, 5 bases. CDR3 length equals 13 residues. Trimming removed 1 base at V and 4 bases at J, with 8 bases between. Germline CDR1 and CDR2: SEHNR and FQNEAQ (reference sequence). CDR3 DNA sequence: TGTGCCAGCAGCTTAGGGGGAGATTACGAGCAGTACGTC. As protein: CASSLGGDYEQYV.

J is TRBJ2-1 and V is TRBV4-1, with D maybe TRBD2 (6 bases). Trimming left V 1 base short and J 1 base short, with 11 bases between. Per the germline V gene, CDR1 is MGHRA and CDR2 is YSYEKL. The CDR3 contains 16 residues. In DNA, the CDR3 is TGCGCCAGCAGCCAAGGGGCGGGACTGTCCTACAATGAGCAGTTCTTC. Translation: CASSQGAGLSYNEQFF.

V is TRBV21-1 and J is TRBJ2-2; the table's D call, TRBD2, was not checked against the DNA. TRBV21-1 constitutes a pseudogene. The CDR3 runs 19 residues. The CDR3, as DNA: TGTGCCAGCAGCAAAGAGAAAGTAATCCAGGAAAACGAACACCGGGGAGCTGTTTTT. Translated: CASSKEKVIQENEHRGAVF.

CDR3 DNA sequence: TGTGCCAGCAGCAAACCCGGACTAGCGGGGGGAGAGTACGAGCAGTACTTC. Protein: CASSKPGLAGGEYEQYF. V usage is TRBV21-1 and J usage is TRBJ2-7; TRBD2 was called by the table and not checked on the DNA. TRBV21-1 represents a pseudogene. This CDR3 comprises 17 residues.

The chain joins TRBV21-1 to TRBJ2-7; no check of the table's D call, TRBD1, against the DNA was made. TRBV21-1 is tagged as a pseudogene. This CDR3 comprises 19 residues. Here the CDR3 DNA reads TGTGCCAGCAGCAAGAAGAAAGACAGGGGGCCACCATCAGACTACGAGCAGTACGTC. Translating it yields CASSKKKDRGPPSDYEQYV.

The chain has TRBV19 and TRBJ2-1, with unresolved D. The CDR3 loop spans 11 amino acids. Trimming left V 5 bases short and J 6 bases short, with 5 bases between. Germline V gene data show CDR1 as LNHDA and CDR2 as SQIVND (reference sequence). The CDR3 sequence: CASSSINEQFF. In DNA, the CDR3 is TGTGCCAGTAGTTCTATCAATGAGCAGTTCTTC.

The V and J genes are TRBV19 and TRBJ1-1; 7 bases are shared with TRBD1. The germline V gene encodes CDR1 LNHDA and CDR2 SQIVND (reference sequence). With 5 bases clipped from V and 1 base from J, the junction kept 10 bases outside the gene matches. The CDR3 has 16 amino acids. The CDR3 DNA follows: TGTGCCAGTAGTTCGCTTACGGGACAGCAGAACACTGAAGCTTTCTTT. Its protein is CASSSLTGQQNTEAFF.

DNA for the CDR3: TGTGCCAGCAGTTTACCGGGGTTAGTCGAGACCCAGTACTTC. Translated: CASSLPGLVETQYF. This sequence joins TRBV28 and TRBJ2-5; D might be TRBD2 (5 bases). CDR1 and CDR2 from the germline V gene are MDHEN and SYDVKM. This CDR3 has 14 residues. The germline V and J ends were trimmed by 2 bases and 5 bases, with 12 bases remaining between them.

This clone has a handful of counts. The chain couples TRBV6-5 to TRBJ2-3, with D perhaps matching TRBD2 (6 bases). V lost 6 bases, J lost 8 bases, and 12 bases lay in between. This CDR3 region has 12 residues. Germline values: CDR1 MNHEY, CDR2 SVGAGI. The CDR3 DNA reads TGTGCCAGCAGGTCCGGGGGAGCTACGCAGTATTTT. Translation gives CASRSGGATQYF.

The chain recombines TRBV14 with TRBJ1-1; 9 nucleotides match TRBD1. Trimming at V came to 4 bases and at J to 4 bases, leaving 4 bases not matched to a gene. This CDR3 region has 14 residues. CDR1 SGHDN and CDR2 FVKESK come from the germline V gene. The CDR3, as DNA: TGTGCCAGCAGCCGGATGACAGGGGGCACTGAAGCTTTCTTT. This codes for CASSRMTGGTEAFF.

The V and J genes are TRBV21-1 and TRBJ2-2; the D call of TRBD1 is as the table states it, not checked on the DNA. TRBV21-1 is classified as a pseudogene. CDR3 length equals 16 residues. The CDR3 spells CASSKDPRDSTGELFF. DNA of the CDR3: TGTGCCAGCAGCAAAGATCCGCGGGACAGCACCGGGGAGCTGTTTTTT.

A few counts support this clone. This rearrangement joins TRBV7-8 to TRBJ2-3, with 10 bases identical to TRBD2. Germline V CDR1 and CDR2: SGHVS, FQNEAQ. V trimming: 3 bases; J trimming: 6 bases; junction bases outside the gene matches: 6. The CDR3 spans 15 residues. CDR3 DNA: TGTGCCAGCAGCTTCGGTAGCGGGGGGCCCGATACGCAGTATTTT. As protein: CASSFGSGGPDTQYF.

The chain couples TRBV29-1 to TRBJ2-7, with D perhaps assigned TRBD1 or TRBD2 (5 bases each). V gave up 4 bases and J gave up 5 bases, with 15 bases separating them. The length of the CDR3 is 13 residues. Germline CDR1 reads SQVTM; CDR2 reads ANQGSEA. CDR3 amino acids: CSVATGARNEQYF. Here the CDR3 DNA reads TGCAGCGTTGCGACCGGGGCTAGGAACGAGCAGTACTTC.

The rearrangement uses TRBV2 and TRBJ2-2, with D possibly TRBD2 on 5 matching bases. Germline assignment: CDR1 SNHLY and CDR2 FYNNEI. Trimming removed 3 bases from V and 7 bases from J, with 18 bases in between. This CDR3 spans 16 amino acids. The CDR3 DNA reads TGTGCCAGCAGTGAGTCAGACCCAACCCGGGGCGGGGAGCTGTTTTTT. Translation gives CASSESDPTRGGELFF.

V and J are TRBV27 and TRBJ1-5, with no clear D. This CDR3 contains 18 residues. V was trimmed by 6 bases and J by 0 bases, leaving 21 bases between them. Germline V gives CDR1 MNHEY, CDR2 SMNVEV (reference sequence). The CDR3 spells CASRRFFSDAYSNQPQHF. CDR3 in DNA: TGTGCCAGCAGACGTTTTTTTAGCGACGCATATAGCAATCAGCCCCAGCATTTT.

There are a few counts of this clone. The chain joins TRBV7-9 to TRBJ1-2; 9 positions match TRBD1. V lost 1 base, J lost 8 bases, and 5 bases stayed unmatched. CDR1 and CDR2 (germline): SEHNR, FQNEAQ (reference sequence). This CDR3 spans 14 amino acids. In DNA, the CDR3 is TGTGCCAGCAGCTTAGACAGTGGACAGGGGGGCTACACCTTC. Protein sequence: CASSLDSGQGGYTF.